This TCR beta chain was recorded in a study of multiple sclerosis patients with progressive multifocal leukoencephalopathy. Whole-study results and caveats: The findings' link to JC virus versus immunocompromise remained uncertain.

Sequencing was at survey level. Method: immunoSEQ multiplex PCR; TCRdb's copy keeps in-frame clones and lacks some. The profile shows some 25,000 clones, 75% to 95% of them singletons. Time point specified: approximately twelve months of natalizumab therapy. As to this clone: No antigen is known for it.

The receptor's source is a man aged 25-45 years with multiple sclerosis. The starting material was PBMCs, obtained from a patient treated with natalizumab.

The DNA for the CDR3 is TGTGCCAGCAGTTTAAGTTTCCGCCAGGTTGGGGGGGGGCAGTACTTC. Protein product: CASSLSFRQVGGGQYF. The rearrangement uses TRBV27 and TRBJ2-7; 7 positions agree with TRBD2. The V and J ends lost 2 bases and 9 bases, in that order; junction bases with no gene match: 16. Per the germline V gene, CDR1 is MNHEY and CDR2 is SMNVEV (reference sequence). The CDR3 loop spans 16 amino acids.